This TCR beta chain emerged from a study of T-cell reconstitution after alpha-beta-depleted transplantation in children. This clonotype was counted between two and nine times. Its antigen is not known. V lost 7 bases and J 5 bases, leaving 12 bases between the germline ends. This CDR3 is built from 11 residues. Germline-derived CDR1 and CDR2 are SQVTM and ANQGSEA. Points from the study as a whole: At the one-year point after transplant, T-cell counts and TCRbeta diversity were found to come mostly from T cells that had been newly produced. In patients about two months after transplant, alpha-beta T cells reportedly arose from several hundred expanded graft clones.

Preparing the TCRbeta library involved the use of unique molecular identifiers. TCRdb called the PCR reads again in MiXCR, with one record for every CDR3 protein. This table holds about 1,000,000 distinct CDR3 sequences, roughly 29% found once. The sequences come from PBMCs, mostly from graft donor cells, collected 360 days after TCRalphabeta/CD19-depleted stem cell transplant. The chain recombines TRBV29-1 with TRBJ2-7, with D possibly being TRBD1 or TRBD2 (6 bases each). The clonotype was recovered from a boy younger than two who had a stem cell transplant for SCID, so the T cells may come from the graft donor. The CDR3 DNA is TGCAGCGCCGAGGGGGGAAACGAGCAGTACTTC. Translating it yields CSAEGGNEQYF.